The 3 T cell receptor beta chains in this list originate from one sample, sequenced in a study of beta chain features in type 1 diabetes. Points from the study as a whole: Shorter TCRB CDR3s, moderately but significantly so, were found in Type 1 diabetes patients in all four CD4+ subsets.

The antigens for these receptors are not known. The study reverse transcribed the entire isolated RNA, so it sequenced expressed TCRB transcripts. Libraries were prepared by immunoSEQ multiplex PCR; TCRdb keeps only in-frame clonotypes and omits some of them. The sample contains 300,000 to 350,000 clones, around 8.5% of which appear only once. Input material: central memory CD4+ T cells from blood. The receptors derive from a man aged 25-40 years with type 1 diabetes.

The table lists this clone with a few counts. The CDR3: CASSHENTEAFF. CDR3 coding DNA: TGTGCCAGCAGCCACGAGAACACTGAAGCTTTCTTT. The J gene is TRBJ1-1, the V gene TRBV4-2; no reliable D call. The CDR3 covers 12 residues. V gave up 3 bases and J gave up 1 base, with 3 bases separating them. CDR1 is LGHNA and CDR2 is YNFKEQ in the germline V gene.

This clone was counted between two and nine times. This rearrangement joins TRBV4-1 to TRBJ2-6, with 11 bases identical to TRBD2. The CDR3 totals 20 residues. The J segment lost 1 base and the V segment lost 0 bases, leaving 8 bases of the junction unmatched. Germline V CDR1 and CDR2: MGHRA, YSYEKL. The CDR3 bases are TGCGCCAGCAGCCAAGAGGCCGGGACTAGCGGAAGGTCTGGGGCCAACGTCCTGACTTTC. Translated: CASSQEAGTSGRSGANVLTF.

The chain joins TRBV29-1 to TRBJ1-3, with 10 bases identical to TRBD1. Germline CDR1 SQVTM, CDR2 ANQGSEA. The CDR3 runs 15 residues. The junction had 6 bases not matched to a gene; V was cut back by 7 bases and J by 0 bases. The CDR3 nucleotides read TGCAGCGCAGGGACAGGGGCCAGCTCTGGAAACACCATATATTTT. Protein product: CSAGTGASSGNTIYF. Based on the CDR3 plus reference TRBV29-1 and TRBJ1-3, the full variable domain is SAVISQKPSRDICQRGTSLTIQCQVDSQVTMMFWYRQQPGQSLTLIATANQGSEATYESGFVIDKFPISRPNLTFSTLTVSNMSPEDSSIYLCSAGTGASSGNTIYFGEGSWLTVV.